A single sample is the source of the 20 T cell receptor beta chains below, sequenced in a study of read filtering for tumor transcriptome and immune sequencing. The library was built from 400 to 500 ng RNA with molecular barcoded adaptors for alpha/delta and beta/gamma chains. TCRdb passed the reads through MiXCR, listing each CDR3 protein once. Among tens of thousands of distinct CDR3 sequences listed, around 15% were seen once. The sequenced sample consisted of a population of CD138-negative cells sorted from bone marrow. The receptors stem from a donor aged 40 or over with multiple myeloma.

This clonotype was detected ten times or more. The chain combines TRBV28 with TRBJ2-1; 8 bases align to TRBD1. This CDR3 contains 13 residues. Germline loops: CDR1 MDHEN, CDR2 SYDVKM. With V trimmed by 4 bases and J by 7 bases, 3 bases remained unmatched. The CDR3 sequence is CASSWTGRNEQFF. For the CDR3, the DNA is TGTGCCAGCAGTTGGACAGGGAGGAATGAGCAGTTCTTC.

The CDR3 loop is CSVDRVLGETQYF. The DNA for the CDR3 is TGCAGCGTGGACAGGGTTCTGGGGGAGACCCAGTACTTC. The rearrangement links TRBV29-1 to TRBJ2-5, with 8 nucleotides matching TRBD1. The germline gives CDR1 SQVTM, CDR2 ANQGSEA. This CDR3 spans 13 amino acids. The V gene end was trimmed by 6 bases and the J gene end by 5 bases; junction bases not matched to a gene: 8.

In the case of this clonotype: A far bigger clonotype differs at one base, so this is likely a read error. The chain uses TRBV20-1 and TRBJ2-7; perhaps TRBD2 as D (7 bases). The CDR3 spans 14 residues. V was cut by 8 bases and J by 7 bases, with 24 bases left in between. Germline V gives CDR1 DFQATT, CDR2 SNEGSKA (reference sequence). The CDR3 bases are TGCAGTACCTCTCAGGGTGGGGGGGGCAATGAGCAGTACTTC. Its translation: CSTSQGGGGNEQYF.

This clonotype has at least ten counts. The chain uses TRBV29-1 and TRBJ1-1, with TRBD1 matching over 7 bases. Germline values: CDR1 SQVTM, CDR2 ANQGSEA. After removal of 6 bases from V and 1 base from J, the junction contained 2 bases not matched to a gene. This CDR3 is 12 amino acids long. The chain's CDR3 is CSVRTGNTEAFF. CDR3 DNA: TGCAGCGTACGGACAGGGAACACTGAAGCTTTCTTT.

This clonotype has just a few counts. The CDR3 DNA reads TGTGCCAGCAGTTGGAACACCCAAGAGACCCAGTACTTC. It encodes CASSWNTQETQYF. The chain combines TRBV12-3 or TRBV12-4 with TRBJ2-5, with D hard to call. The CDR3 contains 13 residues. The ends were cut back, 4 bases at V and 1 base at J, with 7 bases in the middle.

The sample holds many counts of this clonotype. V is TRBV3-1 and J is TRBJ2-3, with 7 nucleotides matching TRBD2. V was clipped by 6 bases and J by 0 bases; unmatched bases: 6. Germline CDR1 reads LGHDT; CDR2 reads YNNKEL (reference sequence). This CDR3 contains 15 residues. The CDR3 loop reads CASRSSGDSTDTQYF. As DNA, the CDR3 is TGTGCCAGCAGGTCTAGCGGAGATAGCACAGATACGCAGTATTTT.

This clonotype was recorded a few times. The chain is built from TRBV6-1 and TRBJ2-5; the match to TRBD2 covers 10 bases. The CDR3 contains 14 residues. The V gene's germline CDR1 is MNHNS and CDR2 SASEGT. V shed 5 bases, J shed 5 bases, and the junction held 5 bases outside the gene matches. DNA of the CDR3: TGTGCCAGCAGTCCTGGACTAGCGGTCGAGACCCAGTACTTC. Translating gives CASSPGLAVETQYF.

This clonotype was seen ten or more times. This chain connects TRBV5-1 to TRBJ2-5; D is unresolved. This CDR3 spans 13 amino acids. Germline CDR1 and CDR2: SGHRS and YFSETQ. The V and J ends lost 1 base and 1 base respectively, with 5 bases between them. The CDR3, as DNA: TGCGCCAGCAGCTTGTTCGGCCAAGAGACCCAGTACTTC. Amino acids: CASSLFGQETQYF.

At least ten counts were recorded for this clonotype. The CDR3 DNA sequence: TGTGCCAGCAGCCTGGCTAGCGGGAGTTTAAATGAGCAGTTCTTC. Protein product: CASSLASGSLNEQFF. V gene TRBV6-5 combines with J gene TRBJ2-1, with 10 bases that match TRBD2. Germline values: CDR1 MNHEY, CDR2 SVGAGI. This CDR3 spans 15 amino acids. The junction had 9 bases not matched to a gene; V was cut back by 6 bases and J by 7 bases.

The table lists this clonotype with many counts. The gene calls are TRBV20-1 and TRBJ1-3; D is uncertain. CDR1 DFQATT and CDR2 SNEGSKA come from the germline V gene (reference sequence). This CDR3 contains 12 residues. Trimming cost V 5 bases and J 0 bases, with 5 bases left between them. The CDR3 DNA reads as TGCAGTGCTTACAGCTCTGGAAACACCATATATTTT. Protein: CSAYSSGNTIYF.

The table lists this clonotype with many counts. The chain uses TRBV20-1 and TRBJ1-5; D is ambiguous. Germline V gene sequence: CDR1 DFQATT, CDR2 SNEGSKA (reference sequence). V was cut by 3 bases and J by 1 base, with 19 bases left in between. The CDR3 loop spans 17 amino acids. This CDR3 reads CSASVSSTPRSNQPQHF. CDR3 bases: TGCAGTGCTAGTGTTAGTTCTACCCCCCGGAGCAATCAGCCCCAGCATTTT.

This clonotype showed up many times. The rearrangement uses TRBV11-3 and TRBJ2-1, with 8 bases fitting TRBD1. Germline CDR1 reads SGHNT; CDR2 reads YENEEA. Unmatched junction bases numbered 10, after V lost 5 bases and J lost 7 bases. The CDR3 length is 15 residues. The CDR3 region has the DNA TGTGCCAGCAGCCCTGGACAGGGAGAAATGAATGAGCAGTTCTTC. The encoded protein is CASSPGQGEMNEQFF.

This clonotype was observed a handful of times. A much larger clone sits a single nucleotide away, making a read error possible. The chain couples TRBV4-1 to TRBJ2-2; 11 bases are shared with TRBD1. Germline CDR1 and CDR2: MGHRA and YSYEKL. The CDR3 has 19 amino acids. The CDR3 region has the DNA TGCGCCAGCGGCCACACCTTCCGGGACAGGGGGGGGAACACCGGGGAGCTGTTTTTT. Its protein is CASGHTFRDRGGNTGELFF.

This clonotype appeared a few times. A single base separates this from a much larger clone, so it may be a read error. V usage is TRBV6-1 and J usage is TRBJ1-1, with 7 bases aligning to TRBD1. Germline V gene lookup returns CDR1 MNHNS and CDR2 SASEGT. The J segment lost 5 bases and the V segment lost 6 bases, leaving 9 bases of the junction unmatched. The CDR3 has 14 residues. The CDR3 sequence is CASRGDRVRTEAFF. CDR3 in DNA: TGTGCCAGCAGAGGCGACAGGGTGCGGACTGAAGCTTTCTTT.

The sample holds many counts of this clonotype. This rearrangement joins TRBV20-1 to TRBJ2-5; possibly TRBD2 for D (5 bases). This CDR3 comprises 13 residues. V was shortened by 5 bases and J by 2 bases, with 12 bases between the two germline ends. Germline assignment: CDR1 DFQATT and CDR2 SNEGSKA (reference sequence). The CDR3 coding sequence is TGCAGTGCTGGACTTTCGACACAAGAGACCCAGTACTTC. This encodes CSAGLSTQETQYF.

This clonotype was counted at least ten times. The CDR3 nucleotides are TGTGCCAGCAGCTTGGAGAGCTCCTACAATGAGCAGTTCTTC. Protein product: CASSLESSYNEQFF. The chain employs TRBV7-6 and TRBJ2-1; D gene ambiguous. The CDR3 has 14 residues. V gave up 3 bases and J gave up 0 bases, with 6 bases separating them. Germline V gene sequence: CDR1 SGHVS, CDR2 FNYEAQ.

This clonotype was counted many times. V usage is TRBV5-1 and J usage is TRBJ2-2; TRBD1 might be the D (6 bases). Germline V gene data show CDR1 as SGHRS and CDR2 as YFSETQ. The CDR3 totals 14 residues. V lost 2 bases and J 3 bases, leaving 8 bases between the germline ends. The CDR3 loop reads CASSLDRHTGELFF. Written as DNA, the CDR3 is TGCGCCAGCAGCTTAGACAGGCACACCGGGGAGCTGTTTTTT.

This clonotype has more than one count but fewer than ten. This may stem from a read error, because a much larger clone lies one nucleotide away. The chain carries TRBV29-1 and TRBJ2-3; 8 bases agree with TRBD2. The CDR3 contains 15 residues. CDR1 and CDR2 (germline): SQVTM, ANQGSEA. The CDR3 spells CSGERSSGRTDTQYF. Here the CDR3 DNA reads TGCAGCGGTGAAAGGTCTAGCGGGCGCACAGATACGCAGTATTTT.

This clonotype was detected only a few times. A clone one base away is much larger, so this may be a read error. V is TRBV28 and J is TRBJ2-1; no clear D. With 0 bases removed from V and 4 bases from J, the gap between germline ends came to 7 bases. This CDR3 is built from 14 residues. Germline V CDR1 and CDR2: MDHEN, SYDVKM. Here the CDR3 DNA reads TGTGCCAGCAGTTTATGGGGATTATACAATGAGCAGTTCTTC. Translated: CASSLWGLYNEQFF.

This clonotype has at least ten counts. The DNA of the CDR3 is TGTGCCAGCAGCCCAGGACTAGCGGGAGGATACGAGCAGTACTTC. Translated: CASSPGLAGGYEQYF. The rearrangement links TRBV7-2 to TRBJ2-7; 14 bases map to TRBD2. The ends lost 5 bases at V and 4 bases at J; junction bases unmatched: 4. CDR1 is SGHTA, CDR2 FQGNSA, per germline. This CDR3 is built from 15 residues.